The rows below give T cell receptor beta chains drawn from one sample of a study of blood T cell repertoires in COVID-19. The data were produced by immunoSEQ multiplex PCR, yet TCRdb's version contains in-frame clones alone and is incomplete. The sample has around 180,000 clones; 70% to 90% are singletons. The specimen sequenced was peripheral blood. These receptors were collected from a man in his 70s with active or convalescent COVID-19. CDR3s include the opening cysteine and the closing phenylalanine or tryptophan. The D gene is left open where the match is weak. Not every row has a clone size; where given, it reads once, few, many or a size class.

J gene	D gene	V gene	clone size	CDR3 DNA	CDR3 protein
TRBJ1-5	TRBD1	TRBV19	NA	TGTGCCAGTAGTATAGGAAGGACAGGCTACCAGCCCCAGCATTTT	CASSIGRTGYQPQHF
TRBJ1-3	TRBD1	TRBV15	NA	TGTGCCACCAGCGTTCCGGGACAGGGCCGATACTCTGGAAACACCATATATTTT	CATSVPGQGRYSGNTIYF
TRBJ2-6	TRBD2	TRBV19	NA	TGTGCCGCCAAACGGGAGGCTGGGGCCAACGTCCTGACTTTC	CAAKREAGANVLTF
TRBJ2-7	NA	TRBV28	few	TGTGCCAGCAGTTCCCTAGGGGCTTCCTACGAGCAGTACTTC	CASSSLGASYEQYF
TRBJ2-2	NA	TRBV18	NA	TGTGCCAGCTCACCCTATGACGGGGGGAACACCGGGGAGCTGTTTTTT	CASSPYDGGNTGELFF
TRBJ1-6	TRBD1	TRBV4-1	once	TGCGCCAGTGATACAGGGGCGGGACGGTCCTATAATTCACCCCTCCACTTT	CASDTGAGRSYNSPLHF
TRBJ2-7	NA	TRBV18	NA	TGTGCCAGCTCACCATCGGGGGGCGACAGAAGGTTTTCCTACGAGCAGTACTTC	CASSPSGGDRRFSYEQYF
TRBJ2-1	TRBD2	TRBV6-2/TRBV6-3	NA	TGTGCCAGCAGCCTTGCTAGCGGCTCCTACAATGAGCAGTTCTTC	CASSLASGSYNEQFF
TRBJ2-2	NA	TRBV18	once	TGTGCCAGCTCACCACGAGCCAGCGGGACCGGGGAGCTGTTTTTT	CASSPRASGTGELFF
TRBJ2-2	NA	TRBV24-1	NA	TGTGCCACCAGTGATTTGCCGCATCTAGCGAACACCGGGGAGCTGTTTTTT	CATSDLPHLANTGELFF
TRBJ1-5	NA	TRBV28	NA	TGTGCCAGCAAGAGGGGGGGGATAGTTCGTCAGCCCCAGCATTTT	CASKRGGIVRQPQHF
TRBJ2-2	NA	TRBV9	NA	TGTGCCAGCAGCGTAACGACTAACACCGGGGAGCTGTTTTTT	CASSVTTNTGELFF
TRBJ1-1	NA	TRBV20-1	once	TGCAGTGCTCTTCTCCACACTGAAGCTTTCTTT	CSALLHTEAFF
TRBJ2-3	NA	TRBV15	NA	TGTGCCACCAGCAGAGGGGCTGGAGGAGATACGCAGTATTTT	CATSRGAGGDTQYF
TRBJ2-7	TRBD1	TRBV2	NA	TGTGCCAGCAGTGGACAGGGGTCTCTGTACGAGCAGTACTTC	CASSGQGSLYEQYF
TRBJ2-5	TRBD1	TRBV9	once	TGTGCCAGCAGCCCCCGACAGGGAAGGCTAGAGACCCAGTACTTC	CASSPRQGRLETQYF
TRBJ1-2	NA	TRBV25-1	NA	TGTGCCAGCAGTGAGGCAGGGACTAACTATGGCTACACCTTC	CASSEAGTNYGYTF
TRBJ2-3	TRBD1	TRBV11-3	NA	TGTGCCAGCAGCGAAACCTGGACAGGGCAGGCAGATACGCAGTATTTT	CASSETWTGQADTQYF
TRBJ2-1	TRBD2	TRBV3-1/TRBV3-2	once	TGTGCCAGCAGCCAAGAAAGGTCGCTAGCGGGTCACAATGAGCAGTTCTTC	CASSQERSLAGHNEQFF
TRBJ2-7	TRBD1	TRBV3-1/TRBV3-2	NA	TGTGCCAGCAGAACGACAGGGTCCTACGAGCAGTACTTC	CASRTTGSYEQYF
TRBJ2-5	TRBD1	TRBV7-2	NA	TGTGCCAGCAGCTTAGGGGCCAGGGGGCAAGAGACCCAGTACTTC	CASSLGARGQETQYF
TRBJ1-4	NA	TRBV18	NA	TGTGCCAGCTCACCATTTGAAGGGGTGACGGTTGAAAAACTGTTTTTT	CASSPFEGVTVEKLFF
TRBJ1-1	NA	TRBV3-1/TRBV3-2	NA	TGTGCCAGCAGCCCAGGACACACGAACACTGAAGCTTTCTTT	CASSPGHTNTEAFF
TRBJ1-5	NA	TRBV25-1	NA	TGTGCCAGCAGTGACAGGGATCAGCCCCAGCATTTT	CASSDRDQPQHF